The 6 T cell receptor beta chains given below trace back to one sample, sequenced in a study of shared clonotypes between healthy human individuals. TCRdb keeps only in-frame clones here, not all; method: immunoSEQ multiplex PCR. The sample carries around 1 million clones, 60% to 85% recorded once. The sequenced sample was memory CD4+ T cells sorted from blood. Documented subset: CD45RA-negative fraction. The source is a man younger than 35 in good health.

In its sample, this clone was seen a few times. V and J are TRBV16 and TRBJ1-2; D is unresolved. The CDR3 extends over 12 amino acids. The germline V gene encodes CDR1 KGHSY and CDR2 FQNENV. The V and J ends lost 0 bases and 8 bases respectively, with 7 bases between them. The CDR3 DNA sequence: TGTGCCAGCAGCCAATCCGGGAGGGGCTACACCTTC. Amino acid sequence: CASSQSGRGYTF.

The rearrangement links TRBV9 to TRBJ2-5; perhaps TRBD1 as D (6 bases). The V gene's germline CDR1 is SGDLS and CDR2 YYNGEE. This CDR3 region has 15 residues. Trimming took off 4 bases at V and 5 bases at J, with 18 bases between the two ends. CDR3 residues: CASSPPTGRVETQYF. CDR3 DNA: TGTGCCAGCAGCCCCCCTACAGGGCGGGTGGAGACCCAGTACTTC.

This clone has just one count. The DNA of the CDR3 is TGTGCCAGCAGCTCCTCTAGCGGGGTCAAAAACATTCAGTACTTC. Protein product: CASSSSSGVKNIQYF. The chain employs TRBV7-9 and TRBJ2-4, with 9 bases fitting TRBD2. The CDR3 loop spans 15 amino acids. V lost 4 bases, J lost 3 bases, and 4 bases stayed unmatched. Germline values: CDR1 SEHNR, CDR2 FQNEAQ (reference sequence).

The J gene is TRBJ1-2, the V gene TRBV5-1, with 9 bases lining up with TRBD1. Losses at the gene ends were 4 bases for V and 1 base for J; bases not matched to a gene: 5. CDR1 is SGHRS and CDR2 is YFSETQ in the germline V gene. This CDR3 is 15 amino acids long. The CDR3 here is CASSPGQGLNYGYTF. CDR3 nucleotides: TGCGCCAGCAGCCCGGGACAGGGCCTTAACTATGGCTACACCTTC.

The chain combines TRBV7-9 with TRBJ1-6, with TRBD1 as a possible D gene (6 bases). There are 14 residues in the CDR3. CDR1 SEHNR and CDR2 FQNEAQ come from the germline V gene (reference sequence). Trimming took off 4 bases at V and 14 bases at J, with 18 bases between the two ends. The CDR3 nucleotides are TGTGCCAGCAGCTCGGGCAGGGGCTCGGGGGCCCTCCACTTT. This translates into CASSSGRGSGALHF.

This chain links TRBV2 with TRBJ2-6; TRBD1 aligns across 7 bases. This CDR3 has 16 residues. With V trimmed by 1 base and J by 1 base, 1 base remained unmatched. The V gene's germline CDR1 is SNHLY and CDR2 FYNNEI. For the CDR3, the DNA is TGTGCCAGCAGTGAAGAGACAGGGTCTGGGGCCAACGTCCTGACTTTC. The encoded protein is CASSEETGSGANVLTF.